The 32 T cell receptor beta chains presented below share a single source sample, sequenced in a study of ipilimumab plus nivolumab after autologous stem cell transplantation. Method: immunoSEQ multiplex PCR; TCRdb's copy keeps in-frame clones and lacks some. This table holds about 43,000 clones, 88% found once. The source material was PBMCs, sampled in a trial of ipilimumab plus nivolumab as post-transplant consolidation. These receptors were taken from a male donor with multiple myeloma.

The V and J genes are TRBV5-1 and TRBJ1-5; weak D call: TRBD1 (6 bases). CDR1 SGHRS and CDR2 YFSETQ come from the germline V gene. The CDR3 spans 15 residues. The ends were cut back, 0 bases at V and 4 bases at J, with 11 bases in the middle. In DNA, the CDR3 is TGCGCCAGCAGCTTGGGGACAGCGAATAATCAGCCCCAGCATTTT. It is translated as CASSLGTANNQPQHF.

V gene TRBV4-2 combines with J gene TRBJ2-1, with D possibly TRBD2 on 5 matching bases. Trimming stripped 1 base from V and 0 bases from J, with 10 bases between. Germline assignment: CDR1 LGHNA and CDR2 YNFKEQ. The CDR3 is made up of 16 amino acids. CDR3 amino acids: CASSQVRGGSYNEQFF. The CDR3 DNA follows: TGTGCCAGCAGCCAAGTACGGGGTGGCTCCTACAATGAGCAGTTCTTC.

The chain joins TRBV25-1 to TRBJ1-2, with 7 nucleotides matching TRBD1. V lost 6 bases to trimming and J lost 4 bases; unmatched junction nucleotides: 8. Germline V gene data show CDR1 as MGHDK and CDR2 as SYGVNS. The CDR3 has 14 amino acids. CDR3 nucleotide sequence: TGTGCCAGCAGCGCCGGGACAGAGTTCTATGGCTACACCTTC. Protein product: CASSAGTEFYGYTF.

The chain couples TRBV5-4 to TRBJ2-3; D is unclear. V lost 0 bases and J lost 8, with 16 bases in between. CDR1 is SGHNT and CDR2 is YYREEE in the germline V gene (reference sequence). The CDR3 is made up of 15 amino acids. The CDR3 nucleotides are TGTGCCAGCAGCTTGGGTCAGACCCTGCACGCTACGCAGTATTTT. Translation gives CASSLGQTLHATQYF.

The chain links TRBV2 to TRBJ2-7; D is possibly TRBD2 (6 bases). The CDR3 length is 14 residues. V was trimmed by 7 bases and J by 4 bases, leaving 17 bases between them. Germline CDR1 is SNHLY and CDR2 is FYNNEI. CDR3 sequence: CASTVGGGPYEQYF. For the CDR3, the DNA is TGTGCCAGCACCGTTGGGGGAGGCCCTTACGAGCAGTACTTC.

The table lists this clone with a few counts. The genes are TRBV30 and TRBJ1-1; D is perhaps TRBD1 (6 bases). CDR3 length: 13 residues. Germline-derived CDR1 and CDR2 are GTSNPN and SVGIG (reference sequence). The V and J ends lost 2 bases and 4 bases respectively, with 11 bases between them. CDR3 DNA sequence: TGTGCCTGGAGTCAACAGGGACCCACTGAAGCTTTCTTT. This sequence encodes CAWSQQGPTEAFF.

This clone was counted between two and nine times. V usage is TRBV19 and J usage is TRBJ2-1; D possibly matches TRBD1 or TRBD2 (6 bases each). CDR3 length: 15 residues. Germline lookup yields CDR1 LNHDA and CDR2 SQIVND (reference sequence). The V end was cut by 1 base, the J end by 0 bases, with 7 bases between. The CDR3 is CASSIAGASYNEQFF. In DNA form, the CDR3 reads TGTGCCAGTAGTATAGCGGGGGCCTCCTACAATGAGCAGTTCTTC. The complete variable domain, with remaining parts taken from reference TRBV19 and TRBJ2-1, reads DGGITQSPKYLFRKEGQNVTLSCEQNLNHDAMYWYRQDPGQGLRLIYYSQIVNDFQKGDIAEGYSVSREKKESFPLTVTSAQKNPTAFYLCASSIAGASYNEQFFGPGTRLTVL.

The rearrangement uses TRBV7-2 and TRBJ2-1, with 8 bases fitting TRBD2. V was pared by 2 bases and J by 2 bases, with 5 bases of the junction left unmatched. Germline loops: CDR1 SGHTA, CDR2 FQGNSA. The CDR3 covers 16 residues. The CDR3 is CASSLSGRGAYNEQFF. For the CDR3, the DNA is TGTGCCAGCAGCTTAAGCGGGCGGGGGGCCTACAATGAGCAGTTCTTC.

The CDR3 spells CASSPSQGAAGNTIYF. CDR3 DNA: TGTGCCAGCTCGCCCTCCCAGGGAGCGGCTGGAAACACCATATATTTT. This chain links TRBV18 with TRBJ1-3, with D possibly being TRBD1 (5 bases). The CDR3 length is 16 residues. V was pared by 6 bases and J by 2 bases, with 17 bases between. The germline gives CDR1 KGHSH, CDR2 LQKENI. Complete variable domain (other parts from reference TRBV18 and TRBJ1-3): NAGVMQNPRHLVRRRGQEARLRCSPMKGHSHVYWYRQLPEEGLKFMVYLQKENIIDESGMPKERFSAEFPKEGPSILRIQQVVRGDSAAYFCASSPSQGAAGNTIYFGEGSWLTVV.

This clone appeared once. The chain joins TRBV5-1 to TRBJ2-1; D remains unclear. The V end lost 0 bases, the J end lost 4 bases, and 11 bases lay between the germline ends. The V gene's germline CDR1 is SGHRS and CDR2 YFSETQ. CDR3 length: 15 amino acids. The CDR3 protein is CASSLGVTDYNEQFF. CDR3 sequence (DNA): TGCGCCAGCAGCTTGGGAGTTACCGATTACAATGAGCAGTTCTTC.

This clone was seen more than once but under ten times. The chain links TRBV5-1 to TRBJ2-7; the D gene is possibly TRBD2 (6 bases). This CDR3 region has 15 residues. CDR1 is SGHRS, CDR2 YFSETQ, per germline. V lost 0 bases to trimming and J lost 0 bases, with 10 bases between them. In nucleotides, the CDR3 is TGCGCCAGCAGCTTGGGCGGGACCAGCTCCTACGAGCAGTACTTC. As protein: CASSLGGTSSYEQYF.

The chain joins TRBV2 to TRBJ2-7, with 7 bases lining up with TRBD1. This CDR3 comprises 15 residues. Germline V gene sequence: CDR1 SNHLY, CDR2 FYNNEI. Losses at the gene ends were 4 bases for V and 3 bases for J; bases not matched to a gene: 9. In DNA form, the CDR3 reads TGTGCCAGCAGTGCCCAACAGGGGTCCGGCTACGAGCAGTACTTC. It specifies CASSAQQGSGYEQYF.

The V and J genes are TRBV7-6 and TRBJ2-3; D is possibly TRBD1 (5 bases). Germline V gene lookup returns CDR1 SGHVS and CDR2 FNYEAQ. V was shortened by 4 bases and J by 6 bases, with 17 bases between the two germline ends. This CDR3 region has 15 residues. The CDR3 DNA is TGTGCCAGCAGCTCTTTAGGGTGGGGCTTTGATACGCAGTATTTT. Its translation: CASSSLGWGFDTQYF. Together with reference TRBV7-6 and TRBJ2-3, the CDR3 gives the full variable domain: GAGVSQSPRYKVTKRGQDVALRCDPISGHVSLYWYRQALGQGPEFLTYFNYEAQQDKSGLPNDRFSAERPEGSISTLTIQRTEQRDSAMYRCASSSLGWGFDTQYFGPGTRLTVL.

The chain recombines TRBV28 with TRBJ2-7; D might be TRBD1 (6 bases). Trimming took off 0 bases at V and 9 bases at J, with 15 bases between the two ends. Germline V lookup: CDR1 MDHEN, CDR2 SYDVKM. The CDR3 extends over 14 amino acids. The CDR3 region is CASSLWTGGQGQYF. CDR3 DNA sequence: TGTGCCAGCAGTTTATGGACAGGAGGTCAAGGGCAGTACTTC.

The rearrangement uses TRBV5-4 and TRBJ1-4; the match to TRBD1 covers 7 bases. V lost 0 bases and J lost 8; bases outside the gene matches: 7. Germline loops: CDR1 SGHNT, CDR2 YYREEE (reference sequence). The CDR3 is 15 amino acids. The CDR3 nucleotides are TGTGCCAGCAGCTTGGCAGGGGGTGGTAGAGAAAAACTGTTTTTT. It yields the protein CASSLAGGGREKLFF.

V usage is TRBV7-9 and J usage is TRBJ2-3; D uncertain. CDR3 size: 13 residues. Germline V gives CDR1 SEHNR, CDR2 FQNEAQ (reference sequence). The V end was cut by 2 bases, the J end by 4 bases, with 7 bases between. The CDR3 loop is CASSLLLADTQYF. Written as DNA, the CDR3 is TGTGCCAGCAGCTTACTTCTGGCAGATACGCAGTATTTT.

The count of this clone is one. The chain has TRBV5-1 and TRBJ2-1; possible D gene TRBD2, 6 bases. Germline loops: CDR1 SGHRS, CDR2 YFSETQ. The CDR3 extends over 14 amino acids. V lost 0 bases, J lost 7 bases, and 11 bases lay in between. As DNA, the CDR3 is TGCGCCAGCAGCTTGGAAGGGACTCGGAATGAGCAGTTCTTC. This encodes CASSLEGTRNEQFF.

The chain has TRBV9 and TRBJ2-1, with D possibly TRBD2 on 6 matching bases. Trimming cost V 1 base and J 5 bases, with 10 bases left between them. The CDR3 runs to 14 residues. Germline V gene sequence: CDR1 SGDLS, CDR2 YYNGEE. CDR3 in amino acids: CASSVRGGNNEQFF. For the CDR3, the DNA is TGTGCCAGCAGCGTAAGGGGAGGCAACAATGAGCAGTTCTTC.

This chain links TRBV5-1 with TRBJ2-7, with 7 nucleotides matching TRBD1. The CDR3 is 13 amino acids. V gave up 5 bases and J gave up 5 bases; unmatched junction bases: 7. CDR1 is SGHRS, CDR2 YFSETQ, per germline. This chain's CDR3 is CASSQGQNNEQYF. CDR3 nucleotide sequence: TGCGCCAGCAGTCAGGGACAGAATAACGAGCAGTACTTC.

The CDR3 coding sequence is TGCGCCAGCAGCAGGGGACAGGGGGCAGAGGAGACCCAGTACTTC. This sequence encodes CASSRGQGAEETQYF. V gene TRBV5-1 combines with J gene TRBJ2-5; 12 positions match TRBD1. The CDR3 totals 15 residues. CDR1 and CDR2 (germline): SGHRS, YFSETQ. The trim removed 4 bases at V and 5 bases at J, leaving 6 bases unmatched.

The J gene is TRBJ2-2, the V gene TRBV12-5; D is undetermined. V shed 3 bases and J shed 0 bases, with 11 bases lying between them. The CDR3 has 16 residues. Looked up from germline, CDR1 is LGHNT and CDR2 is FRNRAP. The CDR3 sequence: CASGFGPTPNTGELFF. In nucleotides, the CDR3 is TGTGCTAGTGGTTTTGGGCCAACCCCGAACACCGGGGAGCTGTTTTTT. Based on the CDR3 plus reference TRBV12-5 and TRBJ2-2, the full variable domain is DARVTQTPRHKVTEMGQEVTMRCQPILGHNTVFWYRQTMMQGLELLAYFRNRAPLDDSGMPKDRFSAEMPDATLATLKIQPSEPRDSAVYFCASGFGPTPNTGELFFGEGSRLTVL.

J is TRBJ2-2 and V is TRBV11-3; D unresolved. The V end was cut by 5 bases, the J end by 3 bases, with 10 bases between. The CDR3 contains 14 residues. CDR1 and CDR2 from the germline V gene are SGHNT and YENEEA. In nucleotides, the CDR3 is TGTGCCAGCAGCATAAACCGGGACACCGGGGAGCTGTTTTTT. This sequence encodes CASSINRDTGELFF.

This chain links TRBV5-6 with TRBJ2-5; D gene ambiguous. TRBJ2-7 matches the DNA end more closely, so the J call is doubtful. The length of the CDR3 is 13 residues. Germline CDR1 SGHDT, CDR2 YYEEEE. The CDR3 region has the DNA TGTGCCAGCGGAACCGTTGGGTACTACGAGCAGTACTTC. Translated, it gives CASGTVGYYEQYF.

The V gene is TRBV27, the J gene TRBJ2-1; a possible D gene is TRBD1 (6 bases). This CDR3 has 13 residues. The V end was cut by 8 bases, the J end by 6 bases, with 14 bases between. CDR1 is MNHEY and CDR2 is SMNVEV in the germline V gene (reference sequence). The CDR3 loop reads CASGGDISNEQFF. CDR3 nucleotide sequence: TGTGCCAGCGGGGGCGATATCTCCAATGAGCAGTTCTTC.

The table lists this clone with a few counts. The rearrangement links TRBV18 to TRBJ1-5; no clear D gene. Trimming stripped 3 bases from V and 4 bases from J, with 10 bases between. The CDR3 extends over 14 amino acids. Germline CDR1 reads KGHSH; CDR2 reads LQKENI. DNA for the CDR3: TGTGCCAGCTCACCCGACAACGGTAATCAGCCCCAGCATTTT. The encoded protein is CASSPDNGNQPQHF. Combining the CDR3 with reference TRBV18 and TRBJ1-5 gives the whole variable domain NAGVMQNPRHLVRRRGQEARLRCSPMKGHSHVYWYRQLPEEGLKFMVYLQKENIIDESGMPKERFSAEFPKEGPSILRIQQVVRGDSAAYFCASSPDNGNQPQHFGDGTRLSIL.

The chain is built from TRBV18 and TRBJ2-1, with 10 nucleotides matching TRBD1. The CDR3 loop spans 16 amino acids. Germline lookup yields CDR1 KGHSH and CDR2 LQKENI. Unmatched junction bases numbered 10, after V lost 2 bases and J lost 9 bases. This chain's CDR3 is CASSPDSGTGVGEQFF. The CDR3 bases are TGTGCCAGCTCACCAGACTCCGGGACAGGGGTGGGTGAGCAGTTCTTC.

The rearrangement links TRBV5-1 to TRBJ2-1, with 9 bases that match TRBD2. V dropped 5 bases and J dropped 3; count of bases not matched to a gene: 9. Germline CDR1 reads SGHRS; CDR2 reads YFSETQ. This CDR3 has 16 residues. The CDR3 here is CASSSSGGPFYNEQFF. For the CDR3, the DNA is TGCGCCAGCAGTTCCAGCGGGGGGCCCTTCTACAATGAGCAGTTCTTC. Full variable domain (outside the CDR3, taken from reference TRBV5-1 and TRBJ2-1): KAGVTQTPRYLIKTRGQQVTLSCSPISGHRSVSWYQQTPGQGLQFLFEYFSETQRNKGNFPGRFSGRQFSNSRSEMNVSTLELGDSALYLCASSSSGGPFYNEQFFGPGTRLTVL.

This chain connects TRBV2 to TRBJ1-4; D call uncertain. The CDR3 is 15 residues long. Trimming cost V 6 bases and J 3 bases, with 14 bases left between them. From germline, CDR1 is SNHLY and CDR2 FYNNEI. The CDR3 protein is CASSAVSSANEKLFF. CDR3 coding DNA: TGTGCCAGCAGCGCCGTGTCGTCGGCTAATGAAAAACTGTTTTTT.

This clone was seen just once. The genes are TRBV4-3 and TRBJ1-2; D is unresolved. CDR1 and CDR2 from the germline V gene are LGHNA and YSLEER. The CDR3 runs to 15 residues. The V and J ends lost 0 bases and 7 bases respectively, with 15 bases between them. The CDR3 DNA follows: TGCGCCAGCAGCCAAGAGGGCGAACGAGGGTTTGGCTACACCTTC. Protein sequence: CASSQEGERGFGYTF.

The chain joins TRBV28 to TRBJ2-7, with unresolved D. V was trimmed by 5 bases and J by 0 bases, leaving 20 bases between them. CDR1 and CDR2 from the germline V gene are MDHEN and SYDVKM. The CDR3 runs to 17 residues. The CDR3 reads CASSPRPTGPSSYEQYF. The CDR3 DNA follows: TGTGCCAGCAGTCCCAGACCCACGGGCCCTAGCTCCTACGAGCAGTACTTC.

The V and J genes are TRBV19 and TRBJ1-3; D remains ambiguous. The V gene lost 10 bases and the J gene lost 0 bases, with 19 bases spanning the gap. Germline V gene lookup returns CDR1 LNHDA and CDR2 SQIVND (reference sequence). This CDR3 has 16 amino acids. The CDR3, as DNA: TGTGCCACCGCGGATGTGGTACGGAGCTCTGGAAACACCATATATTTT. Amino acids: CATADVVRSSGNTIYF.

The chain joins TRBV6-5 to TRBJ2-7; 10 bases align to TRBD2. V was pared by 7 bases and J by 7 bases, with 10 bases of the junction left unmatched. This CDR3 has 14 amino acids. Looked up from germline, CDR1 is MNHEY and CDR2 is SVGAGI. For the CDR3, the DNA is TGTGCCAGCAACAGACTAGCGGGCAGGGGAGAGCAGTACTTC. Encoded protein: CASNRLAGRGEQYF.